This entry concerns a single T cell receptor (beta chain). No antigen is known for it. Base-call qualities are not available, and no considerably larger clone is one nucleotide away. Its CDR3 holds 17 amino acids, cysteine through phenylalanine. Only the CDR3 region is kept as DNA, spanning 51 bases read in frame from base 1. These data come from a study of response to subunit inactivated influenza vaccine (dated by TCRdb to the late 2010s). For the wider study: To follow how T cells responded to a trivalent subunit inactivated influenza vaccine, the researchers relied on deep quantitative profiling of the T cell receptor repertoire. The paper as a whole reports these results and caveats: The authors proposed that each seasonal influenza vaccination may bring in only a limited number of new T cells.

Libraries were constructed by RT-PCR. Sequenced on an Illumina HiSeq 2500. The public reads were reprocessed in TCRdb via fastp at Q25 and MiXCR, keeping in-frame beta chains. Under each unique CDR3 protein, matching rows form one entry showing the most common genes and DNA. Here the sample has some 850,000 distinct CDR3 sequences; 15% to 20% occur a single time. The ten biggest clones cover approximately 11% of the sample. Sequencing was performed on PBMCs from blood, taken less than 6 days after vaccination. This receptor was identified in a man aged 45-65 years who received an inactivated influenza vaccine. Donor details come from another sample of the same person, matched by shared clones. Recombination connected TRBV21-1 to TRBJ2-7. TRBV21-1 is noted as a pseudogene. CDR3 loop: CASSRSVHAGNPYEQYF. The nucleotide sequence is given as TGTGCCAGCAGCAGAAGCGTGCACGCGGGGAACCCCTACGAGCAGTACTTC.